This T cell receptor beta chain is from a study of OX40 agonist ivuxolimab in advanced cancers. Study-level background: Ivuxolimab, which patients received intravenously every 2 weeks, was dosed at 0.01 to 10 mg/kg. Three patients got partial responses; one had hepatocellular carcinoma and two had cutaneous melanoma. Whole-study results and caveats: Among the lowest levels of clonal expansion were found in partial responders at 0.1-3.0 mg/kg. Both blood CD4+ and CD8+ T cells showed clonal growth by week 6 at 0.1 to 3.0 mg/kg.

Here immunoSEQ multiplex PCR was the method, and the copy in TCRdb shows in-frame clones only, minus some. Here the sample spans about 26,000 clones, 76% being singletons. To note about this clone: No antigen is known for it.

The receptor was derived from an adult with an advanced solid tumor such as melanoma, head and neck, liver or kidney cancer. The source material was CD4+ or CD8+ T cells sorted from blood, sampled in a trial of the OX40 agonist ivuxolimab.

CDR3 nucleotide sequence: TGTGCCAGCAGCCCGGCGGGGCAGGACAATGAGCAGTTCTTC. Translated: CASSPAGQDNEQFF. V is TRBV5-6 and J is TRBJ2-1; TRBD2 is a possible D gene (6 bases). The CDR3 length is 14 residues. The V gene lost 4 bases and the J gene lost 5 bases, with 13 bases spanning the gap. Germline CDR1 is SGHDT and CDR2 is YYEEEE.